This T cell receptor (beta chain) stems from a study of blood T cell repertoires in COVID-19. At the level of the study: Italy, Spain and the United States were the sources of the convalescent and acute COVID-19 samples.

TCRdb's copy holds only in-frame clones and misses some; the assay was immunoSEQ multiplex PCR. The table lists some 240,000 clones, 89% of them singletons. This clone was picked up one time. V was shortened by 0 bases and J by 0 bases, with 12 bases between the two germline ends. This CDR3 comprises 16 residues. Germline V gene lookup returns CDR1 MRHNA and CDR2 SNTAGT. The TCR comes from a woman aged 40 to 50 who had recovered from COVID-19. The specimen was peripheral blood. The chain couples TRBV6-4 to TRBJ2-7, with TRBD2 as a possible D gene (7 bases). In DNA, the CDR3 is TGTGCCAGCAGTGACTCGGGAGGGGGGGTCTCCTACGAGCAGTACGTC. Amino acid sequence: CASSDSGGGVSYEQYV.